Listed here are 2 T cell receptor beta chains from one sample, sequenced in a study of shared clonotypes between healthy human individuals. The data were produced by immunoSEQ multiplex PCR, yet TCRdb's version contains in-frame clones alone and is incomplete. Of about 79,000 clones listed, 62% were seen once; the top ten hold under 65%. The sequenced sample consisted of memory CD8+ T cells sorted from blood. The subset here: CD45RO+ cells pooled with CCR7-negative TemRA cells. These receptors were collected from a young man in good health.

The sample holds a few counts of this clone. The chain couples TRBV6-6 to TRBJ1-1; D call uncertain. The germline gives CDR1 MNHNY, CDR2 SVGAGI (reference sequence). The CDR3 is 15 amino acids. The germline V and J ends were trimmed by 0 bases and 1 base, with 9 bases remaining between them. The CDR3 loop reads CASSYSEGPNTEAFF. CDR3 coding DNA: TGTGCCAGCAGTTACTCGGAAGGACCGAACACTGAAGCTTTCTTT.

This clone was seen only a few times. The chain has TRBV27 and TRBJ2-2, with 10 positions matching TRBD2. CDR1 and CDR2 from the germline V gene are MNHEY and SMNVEV (reference sequence). This CDR3 is built from 18 residues. Losses at the gene ends were 6 bases for V and 2 bases for J; bases not matched to a gene: 12. The CDR3 region is CASSFTFWTSGNTGELFF. CDR3 sequence (DNA): TGTGCCAGCAGCTTCACCTTCTGGACTAGCGGTAACACCGGGGAGCTGTTTTTT.